Each of the 3 T cell receptor beta chains below was sequenced from the same sample in a study of T cells in Graves' hyperthyroidism and ophthalmopathy. What was amplified from RNA transcripts were TCR beta CDR3 regions. First-round RT-PCR of the TCR CDR3 relied on the HTBI primer set. TCRdb called the multiplex PCR reads again in MiXCR, with one record for every CDR3 protein. The sample carries about 610,000 distinct CDR3 sequences, roughly 14% recorded once. The sequenced sample consisted of blood. Receptors were obtained from a woman aged 40 to 50 with Graves' ophthalmopathy.

V gene TRBV6-2 or TRBV6-3 combines with J gene TRBJ1-2; TRBD1 is a possible D gene (5 bases). The ends were cut back, 0 bases at V and 8 bases at J, with 25 bases in the middle. CDR1 and CDR2 (germline): MNHEY, SVGEGT. This CDR3 has 18 amino acids. The CDR3 loop is CASSYSVAGLLLTSGYTF. CDR3 DNA sequence: TGTGCCAGCAGTTACTCGGTGGCAGGGTTGCTACTAACTAGCGGCTACACCTTC.

This clonotype occurred many times. This chain links TRBV6-1 with TRBJ2-5, with 9 bases fitting TRBD1. The germline gives CDR1 MNHNS, CDR2 SASEGT. The V and J ends lost 4 bases and 3 bases, in that order; junction bases with no gene match: 9. CDR3 length: 16 amino acids. Here the CDR3 DNA reads TGTGCCAGCAGTGGCGGACAGGGGTCGCTCAAAGAGACCCAGTACTTC. Its translation: CASSGGQGSLKETQYF.

As to this clonotype: A much larger clone sits a single nucleotide away, making a read error possible. Here the CDR3 omits its conserved ending phenylalanine or tryptophan, so a read error is the likely source. The chain employs TRBV12-3 or TRBV12-4 and TRBJ1-2, with 12 nucleotides matching TRBD1. This CDR3 is 15 amino acids long. V shed 5 bases, J shed 2 bases, and the junction held 3 bases outside the gene matches. The CDR3 DNA reads as TGTGCCAGCAGTCCGGGACAGGGGGCGAACTATGGCTACACCCTC. It encodes CASSPGQGANYGYTL.